This note documents a single T cell receptor beta chain sequence. Repertoires were generated with immunoSEQ multiplex PCR, while TCRdb's copy carries only in-frame clones and drops some. The sample lists about 50,000 clones, more than 80% seen once, with less than 0.4% in the top ten. This sample was taken from a study of T cell changes during pregnancy in multiple sclerosis. The CDR3 is made up of 21 amino acids. This clonotype was sampled from a female donor with multiple sclerosis, enrolled in a pregnancy study. Sequences were derived from CD4+ T cells from peripheral blood mononuclear cells, sampled before pregnancy. The chain has TRBV21-1 and TRBJ1-5; the DNA was not used to check the table's D call, TRBD1. TRBV21-1 is listed as a pseudogene. The CDR3 here is CASSKDGVGMVRQYFNQPQHF. CDR3 coding DNA: TGTGCCAGCAGCAAAGATGGAGTCGGTATGGTGCGACAGTACTTCAATCAGCCCCAGCATTTT.